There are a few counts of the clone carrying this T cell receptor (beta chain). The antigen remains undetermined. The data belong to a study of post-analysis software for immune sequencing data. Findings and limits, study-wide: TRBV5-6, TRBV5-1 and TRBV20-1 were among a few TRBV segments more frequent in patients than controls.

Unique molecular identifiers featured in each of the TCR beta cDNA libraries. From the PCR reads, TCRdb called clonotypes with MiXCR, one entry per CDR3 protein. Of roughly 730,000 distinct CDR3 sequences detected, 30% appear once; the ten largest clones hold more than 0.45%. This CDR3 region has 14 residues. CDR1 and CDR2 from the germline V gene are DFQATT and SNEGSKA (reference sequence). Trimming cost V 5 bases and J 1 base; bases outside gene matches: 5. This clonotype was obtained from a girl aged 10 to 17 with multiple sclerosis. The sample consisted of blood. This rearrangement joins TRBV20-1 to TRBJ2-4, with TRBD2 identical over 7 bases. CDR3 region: CSAGGGSAKNIQYF. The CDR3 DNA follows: TGCAGTGCTGGGGGGGGGAGCGCCAAAAACATTCAGTACTTC.